Shown below are 10 T cell receptor beta chains from a single sample sequenced in a study of post-analysis software for immune sequencing data. For these TCRs, the target antigens are not known. Study results and limitations: Patients had higher frequencies than controls of about 5 TRBV segments, including TRBV5-6, TRBV5-1 and TRBV20-1.

TCR beta cDNA libraries included unique molecular identifiers. Each CDR3 protein is one row after TCRdb ran MiXCR on the PCR reads. The repertoire includes some 800,000 distinct CDR3 sequences, about 45% of them detected once, and 4.9% sits in the top ten. The sample was blood. Receptors were obtained from a girl aged 10 to 17 with multiple sclerosis.

The chain has TRBV24-1 and TRBJ2-5; D is perhaps TRBD2 (6 bases). The V gene lost 4 bases and the J gene lost 11 bases, with 16 bases spanning the gap. Germline CDR1 is KGHDR and CDR2 is SFDVKD. CDR3 length equals 13 residues. The CDR3 DNA reads as TGTGCCACCAGTGACCACCCGAGTCGGGAGCAGTACTTC. This translates into CATSDHPSREQYF.

The rearrangement uses TRBV24-1 and TRBJ2-3; D may be TRBD1 (5 bases). In germline, CDR1 is KGHDR, CDR2 SFDVKD. This CDR3 region has 14 residues. V dropped 5 bases and J dropped 3 bases, with 11 bases sitting between them. The CDR3 loop reads CATSATQVTDTQYF. The CDR3 nucleotides read TGTGCCACCAGTGCCACACAGGTTACAGATACGCAGTATTTT.

This clonotype was seen only once. This chain joins TRBV7-2 and TRBJ2-1, with D unclear. CDR1 SGHTA and CDR2 FQGNSA come from the germline V gene. The CDR3 contains 15 residues. V dropped 1 base and J dropped 6 bases, with 13 bases sitting between them. The CDR3 is CASSLDVGIFNEQFF. The CDR3, as DNA: TGTGCCAGCAGCTTAGACGTGGGCATATTCAATGAGCAGTTCTTC.

The V call is TRBV5-5, the J call TRBJ2-5; D is uncertain. V was cut by 0 bases and J by 7 bases, with 13 bases left in between. The CDR3 totals 14 residues. Germline CDR1 reads SGHKS; CDR2 reads YYEKEE (reference sequence). The CDR3 sequence is CASSLGPEMGTQYF. As DNA, the CDR3 is TGTGCCAGCAGCTTGGGCCCCGAGATGGGGACCCAGTACTTC.

The V call is TRBV29-1, the J call TRBJ1-1; D remains ambiguous. CDR3 length: 13 residues. Trimming removed 3 bases at V and 2 bases at J, with 10 bases between. Germline values: CDR1 SQVTM, CDR2 ANQGSEA. The CDR3 spells CSVEGSLNTEAFF. CDR3 bases: TGCAGCGTTGAGGGCAGCCTTAACACTGAAGCTTTCTTT.

The chain recombines TRBV7-2 with TRBJ2-2; TRBD1 matches at 12 bases. Germline CDR1 is SGHTA and CDR2 is FQGNSA. The ends lost 4 bases at V and 4 bases at J; junction bases unmatched: 7. This CDR3 spans 17 amino acids. CDR3 DNA: TGTGCCAGCAGCTCCGGGACAGGGGGCGCGGTCACCGGGGAGCTGTTTTTT. Its protein is CASSSGTGGAVTGELFF.

This sequence joins TRBV20-1 and TRBJ2-1; maybe TRBD2 (6 bases). This CDR3 has 14 residues. Germline loops: CDR1 DFQATT, CDR2 SNEGSKA (reference sequence). V was cut by 6 bases and J by 4 bases, with 16 bases left in between. CDR3: CSASRASDYNEQFF. CDR3 nucleotide sequence: TGCAGTGCGTCCAGGGCTAGCGATTACAATGAGCAGTTCTTC.

In its sample, this clonotype was seen once. The V and J genes are TRBV20-1 and TRBJ2-3; 7 bases are shared with TRBD2. The trim removed 3 bases at V and 3 bases at J, leaving 6 bases unmatched. The germline V gene encodes CDR1 DFQATT and CDR2 SNEGSKA (reference sequence). This CDR3 has 14 amino acids. CDR3 residues: CSARGGRGTDTQYF. CDR3 DNA: TGCAGTGCTAGGGGCGGGAGAGGTACAGATACGCAGTATTTT.

This clonotype was recorded many times. At one of its ends the junction is not consistent with the germline gene, which may arise from a read error. The gene calls are TRBV12-3 or TRBV12-4 and TRBJ2-7; the D gene is possibly TRBD2 (6 bases). This CDR3 is 13 amino acids long. The CDR3 DNA reads as TGTGCCAGCAGCTTAGCGGTCCCCTACGAGCAGTACTTC. Translation: CASSLAVPYEQYF.

The chain combines TRBV7-9 with TRBJ2-7; tentative D call: TRBD1 (6 bases). This CDR3 comprises 13 residues. Trimming cost V 8 bases and J 2 bases, with 13 bases left between them. CDR1 and CDR2 (germline): SEHNR, FQNEAQ (reference sequence). The chain's CDR3 is CASDGTNTYEQYF. The CDR3 nucleotides are TGTGCCAGCGATGGGACAAACACCTACGAGCAGTACTTC.